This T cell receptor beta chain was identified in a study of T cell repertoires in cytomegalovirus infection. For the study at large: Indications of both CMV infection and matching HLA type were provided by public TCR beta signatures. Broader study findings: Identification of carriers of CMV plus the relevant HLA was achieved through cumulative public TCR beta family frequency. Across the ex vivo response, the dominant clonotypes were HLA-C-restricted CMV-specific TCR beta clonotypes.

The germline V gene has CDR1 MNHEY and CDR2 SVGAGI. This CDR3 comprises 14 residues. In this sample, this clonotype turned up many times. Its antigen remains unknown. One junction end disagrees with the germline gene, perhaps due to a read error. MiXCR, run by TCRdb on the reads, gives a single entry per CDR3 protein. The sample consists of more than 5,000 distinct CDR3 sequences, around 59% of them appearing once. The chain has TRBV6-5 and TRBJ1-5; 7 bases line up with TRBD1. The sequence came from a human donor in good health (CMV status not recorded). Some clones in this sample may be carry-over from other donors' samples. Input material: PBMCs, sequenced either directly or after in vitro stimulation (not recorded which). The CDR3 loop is CSSRMGQKNQPKHF. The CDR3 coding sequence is TGTTCCAGCAGAATGGGACAGAAGAATCAGCCCAAGCATTTT.